These 25 T cell receptor beta chains share one sample of origin, sequenced in a study of blood T cell repertoires in COVID-19. Assay used: immunoSEQ multiplex PCR; TCRdb lists only in-frame clones, some missing. Seen here are about 400,000 clones, roughly 86% observed once, and the top ten hold about 3%. Material for sequencing was peripheral blood. Receptors were obtained from a human donor in a cohort sampled during active COVID-19.

This chain uses TRBV30 with TRBJ2-1, with 8 nucleotides matching TRBD2. The junction had 7 bases not matched to a gene; V was cut back by 0 bases and J by 6 bases. The CDR3 covers 15 residues. CDR1 and CDR2 from the germline V gene are GTSNPN and SVGIG (reference sequence). The CDR3 coding sequence is TGTGCCTGGAGTGTACGAACGGGAGGGCGCAATGAGCAGTTCTTC. This gives the protein CAWSVRTGGRNEQFF.

The rearrangement uses TRBV5-1 and TRBJ2-5; 14 bases line up with TRBD2. The germline V gene has CDR1 SGHRS and CDR2 YFSETQ. The CDR3 runs 16 residues. J lost 3 bases, V lost 4 bases, and 5 bases had no gene match. The CDR3 nucleotides read TGCGCCAGCAGCCCCCTGGGACTAGCGGGGGAAGAGACCCAGTACTTC. Its translation is CASSPLGLAGEETQYF.

The J gene is TRBJ2-1, the V gene TRBV7-3; D uncertain. Germline assignment: CDR1 SGHTA and CDR2 FQGTGA. This CDR3 spans 12 amino acids. V was shortened by 2 bases and J by 8 bases, with 7 bases between the two germline ends. CDR3 DNA: TGTGCCAGCAGCTTAGTCGCAGATGAGCAGTTCTTC. This translates into CASSLVADEQFF.

The rearrangement links TRBV5-6 to TRBJ1-6; no clear D. From germline, CDR1 is SGHDT and CDR2 YYEEEE. CDR3 length equals 15 residues. V lost 2 bases to trimming and J lost 5 bases, with 11 bases between them. Here the CDR3 reads CASSFRELNNSPLHF. The CDR3 DNA is TGTGCCAGCAGCTTTAGGGAGCTGAATAATTCACCCCTCCACTTT.

The chain joins TRBV19 to TRBJ2-1; 9 bases are a match to TRBD2. The germline CDR1 and CDR2 sequences are LNHDA and SQIVND (reference sequence). The CDR3 covers 15 residues. J lost 2 bases, V lost 4 bases, and 3 bases had no gene match. CDR3 DNA: TGTGCCAGTAGTAGATCTAGCGGGACCTACAATGAGCAGTTCTTC. It translates to CASSRSSGTYNEQFF.

J is TRBJ1-5 and V is TRBV6-5; D is unresolved. V dropped 8 bases and J dropped 0 bases, with 14 bases sitting between them. This CDR3 has 15 amino acids. The germline gives CDR1 MNHEY, CDR2 SVGAGI. This CDR3 is CASLSPGDSNQPQHF. The CDR3 nucleotides read TGTGCCAGCCTATCCCCCGGAGATAGCAATCAGCCCCAGCATTTT.

This rearrangement joins TRBV12-3 or TRBV12-4 to TRBJ1-2; D not certain. V was trimmed by 3 bases and J by 10 bases, leaving 12 bases between them. CDR3 size: 12 residues. The DNA for the CDR3 is TGTGCCAGCAGTTTGACGAGGTATACCTACACCTTC. This gives the protein CASSLTRYTYTF.

V gene TRBV27 combines with J gene TRBJ2-1, with TRBD2 as a possible D gene (6 bases). CDR1 and CDR2 from the germline V gene are MNHEY and SMNVEV (reference sequence). The V and J ends lost 4 bases and 2 bases respectively, with 12 bases between them. This CDR3 region has 15 residues. CDR3 region: CASSSPGSPYNEQFF. In DNA form, the CDR3 reads TGTGCCAGCAGTTCCCCCGGGAGTCCCTACAATGAGCAGTTCTTC.

The chain carries TRBV5-4 and TRBJ2-4; D possibly corresponds to TRBD1 (6 bases). CDR1 and CDR2 from the germline V gene are SGHNT and YYREEE (reference sequence). Trimming stripped 4 bases from V and 1 base from J, with 12 bases between. The CDR3 consists of 15 residues. CDR3 protein: CASSPRDTAKNIQYF. In DNA, the CDR3 is TGTGCCAGCAGCCCCCGGGACACGGCCAAAAACATTCAGTACTTC.

This CDR3 is CASSLAGTSAIVQYF. The DNA of the CDR3 is TGTGCCAGCAGCTTGGCCGGGACTAGCGCTATTGTGCAGTACTTC. The rearrangement links TRBV11-2 to TRBJ2-7; 10 bases are shared with TRBD2. V trimming: 3 bases; J trimming: 9 bases; junction bases outside the gene matches: 11. CDR1 and CDR2 from the germline V gene are SGHAT and FQNNGV. CDR3 length: 15 residues.

The chain employs TRBV3-1 (or the pseudogene TRBV3-2) and TRBJ1-6, with a weak D call TRBD1 (6 bases). There are 14 residues in the CDR3. Germline V gives CDR1 LGHDT, CDR2 YNNKEL (reference sequence). Deletions cut 3 bases from V and 8 bases from J, with 11 bases between. CDR3: CASSHSTGDSPLHF. The DNA for the CDR3 is TGTGCCAGCAGCCATTCGACAGGTGATTCACCCCTCCACTTT.

The chain links TRBV28 to TRBJ1-1; D might be TRBD1 (6 bases). The V and J ends lost 5 bases and 9 bases respectively, with 13 bases between them. CDR1 is MDHEN and CDR2 is SYDVKM in the germline V gene. The CDR3 extends over 12 amino acids. As DNA, the CDR3 is TGTGCCAGCAGTCCGAACAGGGTTAAAGCTTTCTTT. The encoded protein is CASSPNRVKAFF.

The chain uses TRBV30 and TRBJ2-3; tentatively, D is TRBD1 (5 bases). The germline V and J ends were trimmed by 2 bases and 2 bases, with 20 bases remaining between them. The CDR3 totals 17 residues. CDR1 and CDR2 (germline): GTSNPN, SVGIG (reference sequence). Here the CDR3 reads CAWSPTVTDRYTDTQYF. The CDR3 DNA follows: TGTGCCTGGAGTCCCACTGTAACCGACAGATACACAGATACGCAGTATTTT.

The chain carries TRBV27 and TRBJ1-4, with 8 bases aligning to TRBD1. The CDR3 consists of 13 residues. V was pared by 8 bases and J by 7 bases, with 6 bases of the junction left unmatched. Germline-derived CDR1 and CDR2 are MNHEY and SMNVEV (reference sequence). CDR3 residues: CASLDRGSEKLFF. Written as DNA, the CDR3 is TGTGCCAGCCTAGACAGGGGCAGTGAAAAACTGTTTTTT.

The rearrangement links TRBV5-1 to TRBJ1-2; tentatively, D is TRBD1 (5 bases). The CDR3 sequence is 13 residues long. Germline V gene lookup returns CDR1 SGHRS and CDR2 YFSETQ. V was trimmed by 5 bases and J by 6 bases, leaving 14 bases between them. The CDR3 nucleotides are TGCGCCAGCAGAGGTCGGGACTCGGATGGCTACACCTTC. Amino acid sequence: CASRGRDSDGYTF.

The chain is built from TRBV11-2 and TRBJ1-1, with TRBD1 identical over 8 bases. Germline V gene sequence: CDR1 SGHAT, CDR2 FQNNGV. Trimming cost V 7 bases and J 7 bases; bases outside gene matches: 8. The CDR3 has 13 amino acids. CDR3 DNA sequence: TGTGCCAGCACCCCAGGGGGCAGACTTGAAGCTTTCTTT. This codes for CASTPGGRLEAFF.

The chain links TRBV5-1 to TRBJ2-1; a possible D gene is TRBD1 (6 bases). The germline gives CDR1 SGHRS, CDR2 YFSETQ. The V end lost 5 bases, the J end lost 5 bases, and 17 bases lay between the germline ends. The CDR3 runs 15 residues. The DNA of the CDR3 is TGCGCCAGCAGTTCATCCGGGACACCCGACAATGAGCAGTTCTTC. Residues: CASSSSGTPDNEQFF.

This chain uses TRBV6-5 with TRBJ1-1, with TRBD1 identical over 7 bases. The CDR3 has 12 amino acids. The germline V gene encodes CDR1 MNHEY and CDR2 SVGAGI. V dropped 0 bases and J dropped 11; count of bases not matched to a gene: 3. CDR3 residues: CASSYSRGLAFF. The CDR3 DNA sequence: TGTGCCAGCAGTTACTCAAGGGGGCTGGCTTTCTTT.

The V gene is TRBV18, the J gene TRBJ1-2; the match to TRBD1 covers 7 bases. Germline V CDR1 and CDR2: KGHSH, LQKENI. The CDR3 is made up of 14 amino acids. J gave up 2 bases and V 3 bases, and 3 bases lay outside the gene matches. The CDR3 coding sequence is TGTGCCAGCTCACCCCAACAGGGGAACTATGGCTACACCTTC. Its protein product is CASSPQQGNYGYTF.

The rearrangement joins TRBV27 to TRBJ2-5; 11 bases match TRBD2. Germline loops: CDR1 MNHEY, CDR2 SMNVEV (reference sequence). CDR3 length: 14 amino acids. V lost 6 bases, J lost 4 bases, and 4 bases stayed unmatched. The CDR3 DNA is TGTGCCAGCAGAAAAGGGACTAGCGGAGAGACCCAGTACTTC. Amino acid sequence: CASRKGTSGETQYF.

This chain connects TRBV6-4 to TRBJ1-4; tentatively, D is TRBD1 (5 bases). The CDR3 extends over 16 amino acids. Germline CDR1 and CDR2: MRHNA and SNTAGT. Between the trimmed V and J ends, which lost 2 bases and 6 bases, there was a span of 16 bases. The CDR3 region has the DNA TGTGCCAGCAGTGACCCTTTAGGGGCCAGTTATGAAAAACTGTTTTTT. Translated, it gives CASSDPLGASYEKLFF.

This clone was picked up one time. This chain links TRBV12-3 or TRBV12-4 with TRBJ2-7; tentative D call: TRBD1 (5 bases). The V end lost 3 bases, the J end lost 5 bases, and 5 bases lay between the germline ends. The CDR3 contains 11 residues. CDR3 coding DNA: TGTGCCAGCAGTTTGGGGCACGAGCAGTACTTC. Protein sequence: CASSLGHEQYF.

This sequence joins TRBV3-1 (or the pseudogene TRBV3-2) and TRBJ2-2; 9 positions agree with TRBD2. Germline lookup yields CDR1 LGHDT and CDR2 YNNKEL (reference sequence). V trimming: 1 base; J trimming: 9 bases; junction bases outside the gene matches: 3. The CDR3 loop spans 14 amino acids. Here the CDR3 reads CASSQAPSGRELFF. The CDR3 DNA sequence: TGTGCCAGCAGCCAAGCTCCTAGCGGGAGGGAGCTGTTTTTT.

The genes are TRBV9 and TRBJ1-6, with 7 bases matching TRBD1. V shed 3 bases and J 9 bases; nucleotides not matched to a gene: 9. CDR1 SGDLS and CDR2 YYNGEE come from the germline V gene. The CDR3 is made up of 15 amino acids. CDR3 sequence (DNA): TGTGCCAGCAGCGCCGGCGTAGGGGGCGTTTCACCCCTCCACTTT. It yields the protein CASSAGVGGVSPLHF.

The chain carries TRBV19 and TRBJ2-2; 9 nucleotides match TRBD2. CDR1 is LNHDA and CDR2 is SQIVND in the germline V gene (reference sequence). After removal of 2 bases from V and 3 bases from J, the junction contained 10 bases not matched to a gene. This CDR3 has 18 amino acids. The CDR3: CASSISRTSEKYTGELFF. The CDR3 DNA follows: TGTGCCAGTAGTATAAGTCGGACTAGCGAAAAGTACACCGGGGAGCTGTTTTTT.